This T cell receptor (beta chain) was sequenced in a study of blood T cell repertoires in COVID-19. As for the study in general: Italy, Spain and the United States were the sources of the convalescent and acute COVID-19 samples. T cells, B-cell-depleted T cells, or PBMCs supplied cDNA or gDNA.

Trimming stripped 0 bases from V and 5 bases from J, with 7 bases between. This CDR3 is built from 13 residues. The germline gives CDR1 SGHTA, CDR2 FQGNSA. Per the original methods: Reference gene primer amplification in the assay estimated nucleated cell counts. Sequencing was performed with immunoSEQ multiplex PCR; in TCRdb, only in-frame clones are kept and a portion is missing. The D gene and trimming were derived from the DNA, and the V and J assignments and clone size from that table. This table has about 140,000 clones, 80% appearing once. This TCR derives from a man between 65 and 80 years old who had recovered from COVID-19. The material sequenced was peripheral blood. The rearrangement links TRBV7-2 to TRBJ2-5, with TRBD2 as a possible D gene (5 bases). This chain's CDR3 is CASSLARRETQYF. The CDR3 DNA sequence: TGTGCCAGCAGCTTAGCGAGGAGGGAGACCCAGTACTTC.